This entry lists 23 T cell receptor beta chains sequenced from one sample in a study of T-cell memory formation after mild COVID-19. Using its own MiXCR run on the 5' RACE reads, TCRdb lists one record per CDR3 protein. The sample records just over 400,000 distinct CDR3 sequences, 23% being singletons. The specimen was PBMCs or a T cell subset sorted from them (not recorded which). These TCRs come from an adult woman who had mild COVID-19 (a few samples of this study predate the infection). Cell type and time point are not known.

The chain combines TRBV12-3 or TRBV12-4 with TRBJ2-2; D call uncertain. This CDR3 has 14 amino acids. With 3 bases removed from V and 1 base from J, the gap between germline ends came to 6 bases. The CDR3 DNA reads as TGTGCCAGCAGTTTTCGGTGGAACACCGGGGAGCTGTTTTTT. It is translated as CASSFRWNTGELFF.

This clonotype was recorded a few times. Here the CDR3 DNA reads TGTGCCAGCAGCTTCACGGCTCACCCGGGGGAGACCCAGTACTTC. It encodes CASSFTAHPGETQYF. The chain has TRBV5-5 and TRBJ2-5; D perhaps matches TRBD2 (5 bases). CDR1 SGHKS and CDR2 YYEKEE come from the germline V gene (reference sequence). The V and J ends lost 2 bases and 5 bases respectively, with 16 bases between them. This CDR3 is 15 amino acids long.

This clonotype was seen more than once but under ten times. The chain recombines TRBV6-6 with TRBJ2-3, with 7 nucleotides matching TRBD2. The V segment lost 6 bases and the J segment 11 bases; nucleotides outside the gene matches: 8. CDR3 length equals 12 residues. Looked up from germline, CDR1 is MNHNY and CDR2 is SVGAGI (reference sequence). The CDR3 loop reads CASSSDGTKQYF. CDR3 nucleotide sequence: TGTGCCAGCAGCTCCGACGGGACTAAGCAGTATTTT.

The chain joins TRBV20-1 to TRBJ1-5; 8 bases line up with TRBD1. The germline gives CDR1 DFQATT, CDR2 SNEGSKA (reference sequence). There are 15 residues in the CDR3. The J segment lost 6 bases and the V segment lost 6 bases, leaving 13 bases of the junction unmatched. The CDR3 loop reads CSAKDRARLRQPQHF. The CDR3 nucleotides are TGCAGTGCCAAGGACAGGGCCCGTTTACGTCAGCCCCAGCATTTT.

This clonotype was observed a handful of times. The J gene is TRBJ2-7, the V gene TRBV24-1, with 9 bases identical to TRBD1. Germline V lookup: CDR1 KGHDR, CDR2 SFDVKD. This CDR3 region has 14 residues. V shed 4 bases, J shed 4 bases, and the junction held 4 bases outside the gene matches. CDR3 protein: CATSERDREYEQYF. Written as DNA, the CDR3 is TGTGCCACCAGTGAGCGGGACAGGGAGTACGAGCAGTACTTC.

The rearrangement links TRBV9 to TRBJ2-6; 7 nucleotides align to TRBD1. V trimming: 0 bases; J trimming: 4 bases; junction bases outside the gene matches: 7. This CDR3 is built from 17 residues. Germline V CDR1 and CDR2: SGDLS, YYNGEE. In DNA form, the CDR3 reads TGTGCCAGCAGCGTAGTTAGTAGGGGGCCAGGGGCCAACGTCCTGACTTTC. It specifies CASSVVSRGPGANVLTF.

In its sample, this clonotype was seen a few times. The chain carries TRBV3-1 and TRBJ1-1; 7 bases align to TRBD1. The CDR3 is 16 residues long. Unmatched junction bases numbered 11, after V lost 4 bases and J lost 3 bases. Germline CDR1 is LGHDT and CDR2 is YNNKEL (reference sequence). The CDR3 nucleotides read TGTGCCAGCAGCCCAACCTGGGACAGTAAGTACACTGAAGCTTTCTTT. It specifies CASSPTWDSKYTEAFF.

This clonotype was found a few times. The chain joins TRBV3-1 to TRBJ1-5; 8 positions agree with TRBD1. Germline V CDR1 and CDR2: LGHDT, YNNKEL (reference sequence). V gave up 3 bases and J gave up 7 bases; unmatched junction bases: 8. This CDR3 spans 15 amino acids. CDR3: CASSHSDRASQPQHF. The CDR3 bases are TGTGCCAGCAGCCACTCGGACAGGGCAAGCCAGCCCCAGCATTTT.

J is TRBJ1-1 and V is TRBV5-1; TRBD1 matches 10 bases. After removal of 4 bases from V and 5 bases from J, the junction contained 8 bases not matched to a gene. The CDR3 totals 15 residues. From germline, CDR1 is SGHRS and CDR2 YFSETQ. Here the CDR3 reads CASSTGTGEGTEAFF. CDR3 DNA: TGCGCCAGCAGCACCGGGACAGGGGAGGGAACTGAAGCTTTCTTT. Supplemented by reference TRBV5-1 and TRBJ1-1, the full variable domain reads KAGVTQTPRYLIKTRGQQVTLSCSPISGHRSVSWYQQTPGQGLQFLFEYFSETQRNKGNFPGRFSGRQFSNSRSEMNVSTLELGDSALYLCASSTGTGEGTEAFFGQGTRLTVV.

This clonotype was counted a few times. J is TRBJ2-7 and V is TRBV6-5; D call uncertain. V was pared by 4 bases and J by 2 bases, with 6 bases between. This CDR3 is 12 amino acids long. Germline V CDR1 and CDR2: MNHEY, SVGAGI. This CDR3 is CASSWGTYEQYF. In nucleotides, the CDR3 is TGTGCCAGCAGTTGGGGAACCTACGAGCAGTACTTC.

This clonotype was counted a few times. Here the CDR3 reads CASSTLGGEIAGAWSETQYF. CDR3 nucleotide sequence: TGTGCCAGCAGCACCCTAGGGGGCGAAATAGCGGGAGCTTGGTCAGAGACCCAGTACTTC. The chain is built from TRBV28 and TRBJ2-5; 9 nucleotides agree with TRBD2. The CDR3 contains 20 residues. Losses at the gene ends were 6 bases for V and 4 bases for J; bases not matched to a gene: 24. Germline lookup yields CDR1 MDHEN and CDR2 SYDVKM.

The chain uses TRBV9 and TRBJ2-7, with D possibly called TRBD1 or TRBD2 (5 bases each). V lost 3 bases and J 2 bases, leaving 12 bases between the germline ends. This CDR3 is 14 amino acids long. Germline CDR1 and CDR2: SGDLS and YYNGEE. CDR3 amino acids: CASSEDTGTYEQYF. Here the CDR3 DNA reads TGTGCCAGCAGCGAGGACACGGGGACCTACGAGCAGTACTTC.

This clonotype came up once. The chain recombines TRBV12-3 or TRBV12-4 with TRBJ1-3, with no clear D. CDR3 length equals 16 residues. V gave up 4 bases and J gave up 2 bases, with 15 bases separating them. The CDR3 DNA reads as TGTGCCAGCAGTTCCTCCGGTTATTACGCTGGAAACACCATATATTTT. Amino acids: CASSSSGYYAGNTIYF.

The chain employs TRBV15 and TRBJ1-1; D perhaps matches TRBD1 (5 bases). Germline CDR1 reads LNHNV; CDR2 reads YYDKDF (reference sequence). The CDR3 has 15 amino acids. The germline V and J ends were trimmed by 3 bases and 6 bases, with 17 bases remaining between them. As DNA, the CDR3 is TGTGCCACCAGCAGTGTCTGGTCAGGGTTCCCTGAAGCTTTCTTT. Its translation is CATSSVWSGFPEAFF.

The chain has TRBV6-1 and TRBJ1-2, with unresolved D. Germline V gene data show CDR1 as MNHNS and CDR2 as SASEGT. CDR3 length: 13 residues. V lost 4 bases to trimming and J lost 4 bases, with 10 bases between them. The CDR3 sequence is CASSAQQFYGYTF. The CDR3 coding sequence is TGTGCCAGCAGTGCGCAACAGTTCTATGGCTACACCTTC.

This clonotype was detected a few times. The V gene is TRBV2, the J gene TRBJ2-1, with D perhaps matching TRBD2 (6 bases). Trimming pared 9 bases from V and 4 bases from J, leaving 19 bases between. The CDR3 is 15 residues long. Germline CDR1 is SNHLY and CDR2 is FYNNEI. Here the CDR3 reads CARTQTGEPYNEQFF. CDR3 coding DNA: TGTGCCAGGACCCAGACGGGAGAGCCATACAATGAGCAGTTCTTC. The full variable domain, with the rest looked up from reference TRBV2 and TRBJ2-1, is EPEVTQTPSHQVTQMGQEVILRCVPISNHLYFYWYRQILGQKVEFLVSFYNNEISEKSEIFDDQFSVERPDGSNFTLKIRSTKLEDSAMYFCARTQTGEPYNEQFFGPGTRLTVL.

This clonotype was seen only a few times. CDR3 in amino acids: CASSEVTGTYYEQYF. As DNA, the CDR3 is TGTGCCAGCAGCGAAGTTACAGGGACTTACTACGAGCAGTACTTC. This chain connects TRBV7-9 to TRBJ2-7; D may be TRBD1 or TRBD2 (6 bases each). Between the trimmed V and J ends, which lost 5 bases and 3 bases, there was a span of 17 bases. The CDR3 has 15 amino acids. Per germline, CDR1 SEHNR and CDR2 FQNEAQ (reference sequence).

This clonotype was observed a few times. The chain combines TRBV20-1 with TRBJ2-5; TRBD1 or TRBD2 may be the D gene (5 bases each). The CDR3 extends over 15 amino acids. The germline CDR1 and CDR2 sequences are DFQATT and SNEGSKA (reference sequence). Trimming cost V 0 bases and J 2 bases, with 13 bases left between them. The CDR3 region is CSARDLRGGQETQYF. CDR3 nucleotide sequence: TGCAGTGCTAGAGACCTCCGTGGGGGACAAGAGACCCAGTACTTC.

This chain connects TRBV24-1 to TRBJ2-1; perhaps TRBD2 as D (5 bases). CDR1 and CDR2 from the germline V gene are KGHDR and SFDVKD. CDR3 size: 15 residues. V lost 0 bases and J 3 bases, leaving 8 bases between the germline ends. DNA of the CDR3: TGTGCCACCAGTGATTTGAGCGGTAACTACAATGAGCAGTTCTTC. Protein: CATSDLSGNYNEQFF.

J is TRBJ1-1 and V is TRBV4-1, with 8 bases matching TRBD1. The CDR3 totals 15 residues. Trimming removed 0 bases from V and 5 bases from J; junction bases left unmatched: 5. Germline V gene data show CDR1 as MGHRA and CDR2 as YSYEKL. Here the CDR3 reads CASSQEQGGGTEAFF. CDR3 sequence (DNA): TGCGCCAGCAGCCAAGAACAGGGGGGAGGAACTGAAGCTTTCTTT.

This clonotype appeared a few times. The chain carries TRBV6-4 and TRBJ2-3; TRBD2 aligns across 8 bases. V dropped 4 bases and J dropped 3; count of bases not matched to a gene: 9. Germline V gene lookup returns CDR1 MRHNA and CDR2 SNTAGT. The CDR3 is 16 amino acids. The CDR3 loop is CASSGASAGGTDTQYF. The CDR3 nucleotides read TGTGCCAGCAGTGGGGCATCGGCGGGAGGTACAGATACGCAGTATTTT.

This clonotype was detected a few times. The J gene is TRBJ1-2, the V gene TRBV12-3 or TRBV12-4; D unclear. CDR3 length: 11 residues. Trimming pared 3 bases from V and 4 bases from J, leaving 3 bases between. The CDR3 region has the DNA TGTGCCAGCAGTTTTATCTATGGCTACACCTTC. It codes for CASSFIYGYTF.

This clonotype was picked up a small number of times. The chain carries TRBV9 and TRBJ1-3, with D uncertain. The CDR3 is 16 amino acids. From germline, CDR1 is SGDLS and CDR2 YYNGEE. V was trimmed by 0 bases and J by 0 bases, leaving 10 bases between them. CDR3 sequence reads: CASSVEGVGSGNTIYF. The CDR3 bases are TGTGCCAGCAGCGTAGAAGGAGTGGGCTCTGGAAACACCATATATTTT.